These 5 T cell receptor beta chains were all obtained from the same sample, sequenced in a study of blood T cells in healthy people across ages. Primers used in a second PCR of roughly 6 to 11 cycles were a sample-barcoded 5' primer and a J-beta primer mix. TCRdb reprocessed the 5' RACE reads with MiXCR, giving one entry per CDR3 protein. The sample records under 2 million distinct CDR3 sequences, 30% to 40% being singletons. Material for sequencing was blood. These receptor sequences come from a woman aged 25-40 years in good health.

This chain links TRBV29-1 with TRBJ2-1; D perhaps matches TRBD2 (5 bases). The CDR3 consists of 12 residues. Germline assignment: CDR1 SQVTM and CDR2 ANQGSEA. Trimming shortened V by 7 bases and J by 6 bases, and 13 bases separated the two germline ends. This CDR3 is CSARQAGNEQFF. The CDR3 coding sequence is TGCAGCGCTCGTCAGGCGGGCAATGAGCAGTTCTTC.

As concerns this clonotype: One end of the junction varies from germline; a read error may be responsible. This chain joins TRBV7-6 and TRBJ2-7, with a tentative D call TRBD2 (6 bases). CDR1 SGHVS and CDR2 FNYEAQ come from the germline V gene. The length of the CDR3 is 16 residues. This CDR3 reads CARSLEGGTASYEQYF. The CDR3 nucleotides are TGTGCCCGCAGCTTAGAGGGCGGGACCGCATCCTACGAGCAGTACTTC.

V gene TRBV5-1 combines with J gene TRBJ2-7, with 10 bases lining up with TRBD1. The V segment lost 4 bases and the J segment 5 bases; nucleotides outside the gene matches: 12. CDR1 and CDR2 from the germline V gene are SGHRS and YFSETQ. This CDR3 contains 16 residues. CDR3 coding DNA: TGCGCCAGCAGCCCGAAGGCGGGACAGGGGTCGAACGAGCAGTACTTC. As protein: CASSPKAGQGSNEQYF.

The chain uses TRBV27 and TRBJ2-5, with D tentatively TRBD2 (5 bases). Trimming cost V 6 bases and J 5 bases, with 13 bases left between them. Per germline, CDR1 MNHEY and CDR2 SMNVEV (reference sequence). The CDR3 is 13 residues long. CDR3 nucleotides: TGTGCCAGCAGGGTGCTCGGGGTCGAGACCCAGTACTTC. The encoded protein is CASRVLGVETQYF.

The V gene is TRBV6-1, the J gene TRBJ2-1, with TRBD2 matching over 15 bases. V lost 5 bases, J lost 5 bases, and 22 bases stayed unmatched. Germline values: CDR1 MNHNS, CDR2 SASEGT. The CDR3 extends over 22 amino acids. The CDR3 spells CASSTPMPRTSGRAGGNNEQFF. Written as DNA, the CDR3 is TGTGCCAGCAGTACCCCAATGCCCAGGACTAGCGGGAGGGCAGGGGGGAACAATGAGCAGTTCTTC.